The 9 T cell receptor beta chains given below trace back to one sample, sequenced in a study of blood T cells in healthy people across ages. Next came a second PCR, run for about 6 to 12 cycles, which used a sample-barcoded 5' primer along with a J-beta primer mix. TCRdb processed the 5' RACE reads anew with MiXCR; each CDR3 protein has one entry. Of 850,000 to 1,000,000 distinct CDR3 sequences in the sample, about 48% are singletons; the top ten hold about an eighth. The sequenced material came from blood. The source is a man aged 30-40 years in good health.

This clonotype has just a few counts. The CDR3 DNA reads as TGTGCCAGCAGTAAAGGACTAGAGGGTCAAGAGACCCAGTACTTC. Protein sequence: CASSKGLEGQETQYF. J is TRBJ2-5 and V is TRBV12-3 or TRBV12-4; 7 bases agree with TRBD2. Trimming cost V 5 bases and J 2 bases; bases outside gene matches: 8. The CDR3 spans 15 residues.

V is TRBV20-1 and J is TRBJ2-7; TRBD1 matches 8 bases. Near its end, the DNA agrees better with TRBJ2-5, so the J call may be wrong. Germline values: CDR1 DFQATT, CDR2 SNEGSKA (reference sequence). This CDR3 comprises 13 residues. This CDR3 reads CSEIARDRETQYF. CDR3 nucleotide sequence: TGCAGCGAGATAGCCCGGGACAGGGAGACCCAGTACTTC.

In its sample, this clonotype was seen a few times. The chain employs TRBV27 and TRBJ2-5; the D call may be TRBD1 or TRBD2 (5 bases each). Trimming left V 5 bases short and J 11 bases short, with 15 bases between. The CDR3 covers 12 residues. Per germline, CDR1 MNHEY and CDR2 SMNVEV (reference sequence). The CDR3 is CASSALGAEQYF. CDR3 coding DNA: TGTGCCAGCAGTGCCCTCGGGGCTGAGCAGTACTTC.

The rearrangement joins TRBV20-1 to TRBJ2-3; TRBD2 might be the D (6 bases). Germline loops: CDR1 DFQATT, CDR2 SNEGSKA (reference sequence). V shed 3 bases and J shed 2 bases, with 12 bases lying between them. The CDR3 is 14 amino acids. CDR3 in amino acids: CSASASVNTDTQYF. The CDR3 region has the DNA TGCAGTGCTAGCGCTAGCGTCAACACAGATACGCAGTATTTT.

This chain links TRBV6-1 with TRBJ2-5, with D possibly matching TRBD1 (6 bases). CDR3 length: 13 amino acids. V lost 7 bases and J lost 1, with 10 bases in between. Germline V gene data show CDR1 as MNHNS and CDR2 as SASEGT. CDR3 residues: CASNGQSQETQYF. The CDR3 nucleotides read TGTGCCAGCAACGGACAGTCCCAAGAGACCCAGTACTTC.

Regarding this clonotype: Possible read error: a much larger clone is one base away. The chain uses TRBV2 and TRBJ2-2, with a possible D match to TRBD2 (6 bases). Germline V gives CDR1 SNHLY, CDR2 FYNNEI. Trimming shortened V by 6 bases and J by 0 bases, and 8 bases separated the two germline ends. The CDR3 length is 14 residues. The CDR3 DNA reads TGTGCCAGCAGCGGACTAACGAACACCGGGGAGCTGTTTTTT. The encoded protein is CASSGLTNTGELFF.

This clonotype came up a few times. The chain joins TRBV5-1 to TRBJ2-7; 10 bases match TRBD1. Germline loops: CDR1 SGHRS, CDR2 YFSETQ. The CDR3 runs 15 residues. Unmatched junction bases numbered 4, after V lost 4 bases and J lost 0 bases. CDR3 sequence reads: CASSPTGGFSYEQYF. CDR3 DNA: TGCGCCAGCAGCCCGACAGGGGGCTTCTCCTACGAGCAGTACTTC.

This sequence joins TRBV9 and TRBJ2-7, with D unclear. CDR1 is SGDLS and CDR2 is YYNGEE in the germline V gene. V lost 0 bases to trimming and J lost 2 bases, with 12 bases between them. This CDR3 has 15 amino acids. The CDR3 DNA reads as TGTGCCAGCAGCGTAGCCTGGGCAGCAACCTACGAGCAGTACTTC. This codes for CASSVAWAATYEQYF.

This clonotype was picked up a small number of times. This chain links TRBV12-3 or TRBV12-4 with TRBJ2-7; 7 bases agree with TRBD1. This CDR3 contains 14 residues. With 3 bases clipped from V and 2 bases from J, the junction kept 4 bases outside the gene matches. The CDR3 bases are TGTGCCAGCAGTTTGAACGGACAGGCCTACGAGCAGTACTTC. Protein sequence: CASSLNGQAYEQYF.